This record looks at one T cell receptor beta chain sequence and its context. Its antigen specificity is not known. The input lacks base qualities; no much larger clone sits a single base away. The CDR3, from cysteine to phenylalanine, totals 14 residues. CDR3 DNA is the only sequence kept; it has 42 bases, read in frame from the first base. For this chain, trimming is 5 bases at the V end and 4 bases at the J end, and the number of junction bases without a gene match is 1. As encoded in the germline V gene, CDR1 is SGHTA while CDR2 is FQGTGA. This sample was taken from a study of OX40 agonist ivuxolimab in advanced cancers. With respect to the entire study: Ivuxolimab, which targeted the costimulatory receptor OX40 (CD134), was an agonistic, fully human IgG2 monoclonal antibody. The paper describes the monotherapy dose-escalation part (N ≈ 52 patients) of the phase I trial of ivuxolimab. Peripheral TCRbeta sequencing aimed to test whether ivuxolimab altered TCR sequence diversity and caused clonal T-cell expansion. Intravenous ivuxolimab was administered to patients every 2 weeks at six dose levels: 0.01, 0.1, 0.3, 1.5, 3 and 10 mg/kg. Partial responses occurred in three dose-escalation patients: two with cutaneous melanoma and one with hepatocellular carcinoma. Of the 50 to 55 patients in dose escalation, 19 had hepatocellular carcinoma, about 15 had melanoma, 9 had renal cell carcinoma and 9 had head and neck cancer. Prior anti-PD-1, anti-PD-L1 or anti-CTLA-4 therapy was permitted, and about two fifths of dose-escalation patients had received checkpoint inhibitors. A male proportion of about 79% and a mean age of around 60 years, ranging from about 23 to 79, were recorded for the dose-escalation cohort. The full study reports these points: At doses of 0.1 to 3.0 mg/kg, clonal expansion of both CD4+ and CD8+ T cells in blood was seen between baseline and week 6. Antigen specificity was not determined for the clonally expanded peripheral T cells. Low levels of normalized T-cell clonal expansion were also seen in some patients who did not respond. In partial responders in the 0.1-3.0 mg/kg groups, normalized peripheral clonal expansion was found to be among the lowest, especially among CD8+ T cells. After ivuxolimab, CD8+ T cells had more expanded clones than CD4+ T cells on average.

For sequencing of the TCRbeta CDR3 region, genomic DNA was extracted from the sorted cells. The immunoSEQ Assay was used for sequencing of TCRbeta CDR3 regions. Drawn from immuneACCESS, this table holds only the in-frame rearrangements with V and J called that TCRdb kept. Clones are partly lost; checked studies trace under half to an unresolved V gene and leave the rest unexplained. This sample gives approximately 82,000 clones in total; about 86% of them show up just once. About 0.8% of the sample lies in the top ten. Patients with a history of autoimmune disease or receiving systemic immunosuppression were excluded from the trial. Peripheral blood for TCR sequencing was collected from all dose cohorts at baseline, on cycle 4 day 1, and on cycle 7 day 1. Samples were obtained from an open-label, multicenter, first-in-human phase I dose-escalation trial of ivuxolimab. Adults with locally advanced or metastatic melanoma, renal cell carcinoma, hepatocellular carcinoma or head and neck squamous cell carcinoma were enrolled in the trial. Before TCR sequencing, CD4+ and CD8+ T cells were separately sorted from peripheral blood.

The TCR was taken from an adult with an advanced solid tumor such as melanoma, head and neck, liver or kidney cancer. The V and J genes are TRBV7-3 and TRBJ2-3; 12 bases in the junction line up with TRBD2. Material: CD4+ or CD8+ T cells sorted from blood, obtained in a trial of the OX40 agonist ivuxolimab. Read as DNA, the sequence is TGTGCCAGCAGCCTAGCGGGAGGGGCAGATACGCAGTATTTT. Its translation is CASSLAGGADTQYF.